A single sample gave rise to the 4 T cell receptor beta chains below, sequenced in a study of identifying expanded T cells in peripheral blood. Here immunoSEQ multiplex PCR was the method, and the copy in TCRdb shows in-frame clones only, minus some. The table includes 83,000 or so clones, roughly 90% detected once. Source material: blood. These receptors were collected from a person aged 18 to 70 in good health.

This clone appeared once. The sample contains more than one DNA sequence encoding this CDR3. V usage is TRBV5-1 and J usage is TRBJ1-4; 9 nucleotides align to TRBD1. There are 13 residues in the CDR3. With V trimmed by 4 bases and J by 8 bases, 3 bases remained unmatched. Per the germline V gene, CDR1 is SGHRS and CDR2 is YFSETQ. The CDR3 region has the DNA TGCGCCAGCAGCGGGACAGGGTACGAAAAACTGTTTTTT. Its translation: CASSGTGYEKLFF.

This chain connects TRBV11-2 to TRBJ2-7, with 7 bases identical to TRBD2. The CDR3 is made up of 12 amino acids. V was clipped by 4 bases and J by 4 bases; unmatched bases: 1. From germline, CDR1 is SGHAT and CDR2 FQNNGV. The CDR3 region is CASSSGGYEQYF. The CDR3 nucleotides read TGTGCCAGCAGCTCGGGGGGTTACGAGCAGTACTTC.

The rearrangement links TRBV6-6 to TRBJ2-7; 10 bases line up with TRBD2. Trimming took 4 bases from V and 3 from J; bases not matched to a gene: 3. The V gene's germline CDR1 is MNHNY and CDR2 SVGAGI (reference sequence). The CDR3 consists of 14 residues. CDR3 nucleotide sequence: TGTGCCAGCAGTTCCAGCGGGGGGGTCTACGAGCAGTACTTC. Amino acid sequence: CASSSSGGVYEQYF.

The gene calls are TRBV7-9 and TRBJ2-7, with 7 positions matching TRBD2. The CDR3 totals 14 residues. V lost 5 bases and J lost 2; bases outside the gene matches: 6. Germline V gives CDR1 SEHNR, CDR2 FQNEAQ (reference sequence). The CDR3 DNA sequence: TGTGCCAGCAGCGACATCGGGACTACCTACGAGCAGTACTTC. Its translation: CASSDIGTTYEQYF.